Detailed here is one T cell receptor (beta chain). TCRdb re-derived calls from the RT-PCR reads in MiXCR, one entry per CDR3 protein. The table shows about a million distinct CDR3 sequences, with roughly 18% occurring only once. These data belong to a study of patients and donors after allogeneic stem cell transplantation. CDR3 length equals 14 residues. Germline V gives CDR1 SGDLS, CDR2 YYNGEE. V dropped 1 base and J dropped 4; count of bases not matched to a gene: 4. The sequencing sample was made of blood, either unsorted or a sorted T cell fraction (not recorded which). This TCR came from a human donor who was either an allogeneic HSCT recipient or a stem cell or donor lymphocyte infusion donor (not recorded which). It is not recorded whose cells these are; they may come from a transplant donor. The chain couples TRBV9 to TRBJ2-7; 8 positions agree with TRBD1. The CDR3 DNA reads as TGTGCCAGCAGCGTACAGGACAGGGTTTACGAGCAGTACTTC. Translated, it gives CASSVQDRVYEQYF.